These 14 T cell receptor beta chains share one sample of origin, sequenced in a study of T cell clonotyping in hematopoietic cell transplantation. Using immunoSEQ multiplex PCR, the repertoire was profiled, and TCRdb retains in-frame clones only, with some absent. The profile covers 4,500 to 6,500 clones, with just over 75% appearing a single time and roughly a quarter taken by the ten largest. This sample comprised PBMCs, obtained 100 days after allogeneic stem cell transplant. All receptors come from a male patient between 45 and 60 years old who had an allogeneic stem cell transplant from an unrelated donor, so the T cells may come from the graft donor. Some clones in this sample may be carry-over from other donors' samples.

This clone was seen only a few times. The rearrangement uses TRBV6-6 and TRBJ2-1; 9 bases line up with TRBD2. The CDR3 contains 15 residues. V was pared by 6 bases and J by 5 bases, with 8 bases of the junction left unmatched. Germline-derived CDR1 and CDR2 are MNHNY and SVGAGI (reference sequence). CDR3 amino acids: CASRPTGTSHNEQFF. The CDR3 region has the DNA TGTGCCAGCAGGCCTACCGGGACTAGCCACAATGAGCAGTTCTTC.

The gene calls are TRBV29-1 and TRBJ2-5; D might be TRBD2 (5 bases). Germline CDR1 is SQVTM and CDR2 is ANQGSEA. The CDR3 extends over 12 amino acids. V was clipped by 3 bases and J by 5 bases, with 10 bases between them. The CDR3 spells CSVDSRGETQYF. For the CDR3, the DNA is TGCAGCGTTGATTCCCGAGGGGAGACCCAGTACTTC.

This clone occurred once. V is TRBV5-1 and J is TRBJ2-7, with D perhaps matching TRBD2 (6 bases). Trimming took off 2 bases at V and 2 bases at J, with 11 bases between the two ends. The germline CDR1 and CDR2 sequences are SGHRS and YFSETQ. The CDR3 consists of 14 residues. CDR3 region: CASSLRIAAYEQYF. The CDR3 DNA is TGCGCCAGCAGCTTACGAATAGCGGCCTACGAGCAGTACTTC.

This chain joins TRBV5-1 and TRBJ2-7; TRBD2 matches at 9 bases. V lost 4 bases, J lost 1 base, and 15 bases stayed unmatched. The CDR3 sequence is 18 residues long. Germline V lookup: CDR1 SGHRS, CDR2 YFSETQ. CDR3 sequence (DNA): TGCGCCAGCAGCCTCATGGGGGGAGCGGGAGGACGTTCCTACGAGCAGTACTTC. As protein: CASSLMGGAGGRSYEQYF.

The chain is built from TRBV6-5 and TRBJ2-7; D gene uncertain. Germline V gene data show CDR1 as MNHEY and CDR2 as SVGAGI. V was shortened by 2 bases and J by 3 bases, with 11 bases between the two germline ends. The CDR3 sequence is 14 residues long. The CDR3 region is CASSYHDGYYEQYF. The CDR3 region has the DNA TGTGCCAGCAGTTACCACGACGGATACTACGAGCAGTACTTC.

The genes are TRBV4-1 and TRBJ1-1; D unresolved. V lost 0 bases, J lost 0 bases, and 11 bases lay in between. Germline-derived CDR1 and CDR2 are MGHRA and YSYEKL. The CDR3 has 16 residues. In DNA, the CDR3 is TGCGCCAGCAGCCAAGAAAGTCGACTTATGAACACTGAAGCTTTCTTT. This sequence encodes CASSQESRLMNTEAFF.

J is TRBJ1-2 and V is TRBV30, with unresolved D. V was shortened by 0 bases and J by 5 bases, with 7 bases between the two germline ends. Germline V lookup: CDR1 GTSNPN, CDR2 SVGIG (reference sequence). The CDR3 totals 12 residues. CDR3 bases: TGTGCCTGGAGTGTAACGGCTTATGGCTACACCTTC. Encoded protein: CAWSVTAYGYTF. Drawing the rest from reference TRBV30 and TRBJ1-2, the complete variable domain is SQTIHQWPATLVQPVGSPLSLECTVEGTSNPNLYWYRQAAGRGLQLLFYSVGIGQISSEVPQNLSASRPQDRQFILSSKKLLLSDSGFYLCAWSVTAYGYTFGSGTRLTVV.

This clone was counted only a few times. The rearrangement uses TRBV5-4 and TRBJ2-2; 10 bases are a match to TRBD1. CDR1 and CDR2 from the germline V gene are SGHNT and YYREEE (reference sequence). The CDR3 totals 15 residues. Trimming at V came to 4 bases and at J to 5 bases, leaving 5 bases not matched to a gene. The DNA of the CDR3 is TGTGCCAGCAGCCCGACAGGGGGCGGGACCGGGGAGCTGTTTTTT. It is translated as CASSPTGGGTGELFF. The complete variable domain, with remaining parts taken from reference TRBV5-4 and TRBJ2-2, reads ETGVTQSPTHLIKTRGQQVTLRCSSQSGHNTVSWYQQALGQGPQFIFQYYREEENGRGNFPPRFSGLQFPNYSSELNVNALELDDSALYLCASSPTGGGTGELFFGEGSRLTVL.

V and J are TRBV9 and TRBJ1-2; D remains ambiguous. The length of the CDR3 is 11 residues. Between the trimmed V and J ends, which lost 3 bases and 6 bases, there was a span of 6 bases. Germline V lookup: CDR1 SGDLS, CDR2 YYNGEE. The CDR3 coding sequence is TGTGCCAGCAGCGCGATGGATGGCTACACCTTC. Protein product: CASSAMDGYTF. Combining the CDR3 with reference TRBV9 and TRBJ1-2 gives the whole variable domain DSGVTQTPKHLITATGQRVTLRCSPRSGDLSVYWYQQSLDQGLQFLIQYYNGEERAKGNILERFSAQQFPDLHSELNLSSLELGDSALYFCASSAMDGYTFGSGTRLTVV.

This chain's CDR3 is CASSTGLNTDTQYF. The CDR3 region has the DNA TGTGCCAGCAGTACAGGCCTAAACACTGATACGCAGTATTTT. The rearrangement joins TRBV6-1 to TRBJ2-3, with D possibly matching TRBD1 (5 bases). Germline V gene sequence: CDR1 MNHNS, CDR2 SASEGT. CDR3 length: 14 amino acids. Trimming took off 5 bases at V and 6 bases at J, with 15 bases between the two ends.

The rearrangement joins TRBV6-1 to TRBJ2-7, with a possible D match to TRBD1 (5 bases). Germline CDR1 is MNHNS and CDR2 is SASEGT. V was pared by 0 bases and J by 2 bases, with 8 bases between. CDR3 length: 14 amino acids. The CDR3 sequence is CASSEAVDTYEQYF. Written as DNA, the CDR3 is TGTGCCAGCAGTGAAGCAGTGGACACCTACGAGCAGTACTTC.

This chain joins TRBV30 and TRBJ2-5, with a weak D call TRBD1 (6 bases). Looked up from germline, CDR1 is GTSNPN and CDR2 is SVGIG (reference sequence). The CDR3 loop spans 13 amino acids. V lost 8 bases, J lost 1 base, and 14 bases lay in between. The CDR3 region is CAGRGMVQETQYF. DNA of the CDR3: TGTGCCGGCAGGGGAATGGTCCAAGAGACCCAGTACTTC.

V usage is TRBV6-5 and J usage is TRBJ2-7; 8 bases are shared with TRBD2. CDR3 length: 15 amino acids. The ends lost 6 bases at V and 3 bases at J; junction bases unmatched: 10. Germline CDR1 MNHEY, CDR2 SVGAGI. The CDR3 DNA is TGTGCCAGCAGACCAAGGAGCGGGAGTCGCTACGAGCAGTACTTC. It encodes CASRPRSGSRYEQYF.

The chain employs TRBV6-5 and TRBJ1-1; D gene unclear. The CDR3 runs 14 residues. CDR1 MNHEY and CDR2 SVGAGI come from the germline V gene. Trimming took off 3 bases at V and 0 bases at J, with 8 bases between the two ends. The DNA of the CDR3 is TGTGCCAGCAGTTATAACATCGTGAACACTGAAGCTTTCTTT. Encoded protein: CASSYNIVNTEAFF.